This T cell receptor beta chain is from a study of CD8+ T cells in alopecia areata. Points on this clone: What it recognizes is unknown.

Following RNA extraction, reverse transcription yielded cDNA that acted as the sequencing template. Libraries were prepared by immunoSEQ multiplex PCR; TCRdb keeps only in-frame clonotypes and omits some of them. The data contain 100,000 to 120,000 clones, approximately 59% of them singletons. Study-wide results and caveats: Besides other cells, scalp samples also yield sequences of resident alphabeta T cells from normal skin. Elevated clonality characterized lesional scalp relative to normal scalp, particularly in alopecia totalis/universalis.

Researchers picked out CD4+ and CD8+ T cells from PBMCs by sorting. Germline values: CDR1 ENHRY, CDR2 SYGVKD. There are 15 residues in the CDR3. Trimming cost V 6 bases and J 0 bases, with 12 bases left between them. The V and J genes are TRBV10-3 and TRBJ1-5; D gene unclear. Sequenced sample: CD8+ T cells sorted from blood. The sequence was collected from a human donor in good health. CDR3 nucleotide sequence: TGTGCCATCAGGAGGGATAGCGGTAGCAATCAGCCCCAGCATTTT. Its protein product is CAIRRDSGSNQPQHF.